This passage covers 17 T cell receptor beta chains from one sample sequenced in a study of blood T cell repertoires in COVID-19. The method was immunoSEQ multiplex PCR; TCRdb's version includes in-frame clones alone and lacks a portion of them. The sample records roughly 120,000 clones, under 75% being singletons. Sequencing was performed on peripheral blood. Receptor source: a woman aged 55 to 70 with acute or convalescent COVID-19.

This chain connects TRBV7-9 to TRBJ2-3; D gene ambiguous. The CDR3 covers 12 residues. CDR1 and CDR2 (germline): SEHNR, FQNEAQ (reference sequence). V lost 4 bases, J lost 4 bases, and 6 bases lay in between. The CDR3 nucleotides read TGTGCCAGCAGCTCCTCGTCAGATACGCAGTATTTT. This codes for CASSSSSDTQYF.

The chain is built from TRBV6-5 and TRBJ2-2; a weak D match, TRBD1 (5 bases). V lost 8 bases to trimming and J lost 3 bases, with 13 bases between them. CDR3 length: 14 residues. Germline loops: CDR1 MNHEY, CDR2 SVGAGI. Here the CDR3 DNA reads TGTGCCAGCCTACGAACAGGCGACACCGGGGAGCTGTTTTTT. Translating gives CASLRTGDTGELFF.

CDR3 in amino acids: CASSFWGAENEQYF. The CDR3 DNA follows: TGCGCCAGCAGCTTTTGGGGCGCTGAGAACGAGCAGTACTTC. This chain joins TRBV5-1 and TRBJ2-7; TRBD1 is a possible D gene (5 bases). In germline, CDR1 is SGHRS, CDR2 YFSETQ. This CDR3 is built from 14 residues. V dropped 2 bases and J dropped 5 bases, with 14 bases sitting between them.

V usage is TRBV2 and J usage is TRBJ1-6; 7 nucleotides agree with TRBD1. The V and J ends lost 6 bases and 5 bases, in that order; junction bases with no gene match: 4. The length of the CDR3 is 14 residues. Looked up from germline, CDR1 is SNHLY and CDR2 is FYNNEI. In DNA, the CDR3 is TGTGCCAGCAGCGGACAGGCCAATAATTCACCCCTCCACTTT. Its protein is CASSGQANNSPLHF.

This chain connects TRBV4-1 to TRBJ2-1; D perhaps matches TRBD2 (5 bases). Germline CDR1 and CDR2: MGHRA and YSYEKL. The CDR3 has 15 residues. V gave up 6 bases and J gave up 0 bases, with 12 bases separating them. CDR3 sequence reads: CASRSEGLSYNEQFF. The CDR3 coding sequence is TGCGCCAGCAGAAGCGAGGGCCTCTCCTACAATGAGCAGTTCTTC.

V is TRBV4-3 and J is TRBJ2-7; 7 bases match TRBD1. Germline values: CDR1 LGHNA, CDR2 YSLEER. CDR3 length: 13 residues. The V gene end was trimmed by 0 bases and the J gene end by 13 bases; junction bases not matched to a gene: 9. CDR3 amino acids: CASSQEVWTGVYF. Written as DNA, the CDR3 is TGCGCCAGCAGCCAAGAGGTGTGGACAGGTGTCTACTTC.

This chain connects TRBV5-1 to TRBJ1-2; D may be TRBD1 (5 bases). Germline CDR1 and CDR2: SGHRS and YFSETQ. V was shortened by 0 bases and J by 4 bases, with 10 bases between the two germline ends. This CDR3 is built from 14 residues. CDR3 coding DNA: TGCGCCAGCAGCTTGGGGGGCAGGGCCTATGGCTACACCTTC. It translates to CASSLGGRAYGYTF.

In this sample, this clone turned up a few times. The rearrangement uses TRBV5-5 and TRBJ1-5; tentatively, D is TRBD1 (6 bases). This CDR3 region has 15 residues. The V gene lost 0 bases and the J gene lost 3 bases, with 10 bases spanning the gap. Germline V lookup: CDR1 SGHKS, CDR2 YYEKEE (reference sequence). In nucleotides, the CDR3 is TGTGCCAGCAGCTTGGCAGGGGTACCCAATCAGCCCCAGCATTTT. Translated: CASSLAGVPNQPQHF.

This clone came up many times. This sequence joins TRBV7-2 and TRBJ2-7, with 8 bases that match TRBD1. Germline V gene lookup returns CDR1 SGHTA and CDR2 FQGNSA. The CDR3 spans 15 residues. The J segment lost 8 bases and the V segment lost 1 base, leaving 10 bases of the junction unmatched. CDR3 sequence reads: CASSLGGQGKEKQYF. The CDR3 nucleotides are TGTGCCAGCAGCTTAGGAGGACAGGGAAAAGAGAAGCAGTACTTC.

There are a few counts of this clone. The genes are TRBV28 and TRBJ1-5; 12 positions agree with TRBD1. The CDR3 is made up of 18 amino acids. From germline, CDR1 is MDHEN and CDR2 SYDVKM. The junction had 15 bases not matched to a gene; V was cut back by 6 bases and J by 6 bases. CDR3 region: CASSTRDRGRLLGQPQHF. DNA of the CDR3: TGTGCCAGCAGCACCCGGGACAGGGGGCGTTTGTTGGGTCAGCCCCAGCATTTT.

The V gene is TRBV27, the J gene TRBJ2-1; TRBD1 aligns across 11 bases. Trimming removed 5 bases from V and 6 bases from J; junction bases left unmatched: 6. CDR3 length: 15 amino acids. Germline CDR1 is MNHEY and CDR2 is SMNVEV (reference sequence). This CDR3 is CASSQPGQGVNEQFF. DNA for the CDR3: TGTGCCAGCAGTCAACCGGGACAGGGGGTCAATGAGCAGTTCTTC.

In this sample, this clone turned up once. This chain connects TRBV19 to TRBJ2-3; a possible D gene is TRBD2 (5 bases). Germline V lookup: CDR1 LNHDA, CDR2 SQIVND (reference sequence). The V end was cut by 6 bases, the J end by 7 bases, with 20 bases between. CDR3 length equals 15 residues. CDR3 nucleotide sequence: TGTGCCAGTAGGGAGCTGCAGGAGGCCCGGAATACGCAGTATTTT. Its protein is CASRELQEARNTQYF.

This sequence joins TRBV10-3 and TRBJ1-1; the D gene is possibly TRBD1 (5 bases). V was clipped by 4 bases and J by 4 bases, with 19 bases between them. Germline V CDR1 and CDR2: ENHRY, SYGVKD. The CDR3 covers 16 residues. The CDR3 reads CAISASPGILGTEAFF. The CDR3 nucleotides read TGTGCCATCAGTGCTTCTCCAGGGATCCTTGGCACTGAAGCTTTCTTT.

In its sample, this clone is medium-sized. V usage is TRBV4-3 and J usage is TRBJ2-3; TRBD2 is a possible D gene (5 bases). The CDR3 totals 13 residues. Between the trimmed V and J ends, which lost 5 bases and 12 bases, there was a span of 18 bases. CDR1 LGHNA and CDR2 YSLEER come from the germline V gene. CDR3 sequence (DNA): TGCGCCAGCAGCGCGAGCGGCGGACTGTTCCAGTATTTT. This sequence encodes CASSASGGLFQYF.

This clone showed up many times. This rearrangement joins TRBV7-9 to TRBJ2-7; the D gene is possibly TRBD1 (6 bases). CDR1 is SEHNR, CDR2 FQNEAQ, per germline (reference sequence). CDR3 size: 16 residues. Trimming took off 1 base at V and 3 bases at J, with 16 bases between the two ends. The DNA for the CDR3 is TGTGCCAGCAGCTTAGGCAGGGGCGCGACGCGCTACGAGCAGTACTTC. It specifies CASSLGRGATRYEQYF.

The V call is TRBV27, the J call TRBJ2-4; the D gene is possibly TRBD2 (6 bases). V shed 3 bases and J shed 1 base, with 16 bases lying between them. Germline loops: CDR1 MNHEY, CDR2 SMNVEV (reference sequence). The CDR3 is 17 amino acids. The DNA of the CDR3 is TGTGCCAGCAGTTTTTCTCCGCGACTAGTCGCCAAAAACATTCAGTACTTC. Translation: CASSFSPRLVAKNIQYF.

CDR3 loop: CAISERGANSPLHF. Written as DNA, the CDR3 is TGTGCCATCAGTGAGCGAGGCGCGAATTCACCCCTCCACTTT. The chain is built from TRBV10-3 and TRBJ1-6, with D hard to call. The CDR3 covers 14 residues. V was shortened by 2 bases and J by 7 bases, with 9 bases between the two germline ends. Germline V gene data show CDR1 as ENHRY and CDR2 as SYGVKD.